The 12 T cell receptor beta chains below all came from one sample that was sequenced in a study of blood T cell repertoires in COVID-19. Profiling relied on immunoSEQ multiplex PCR, and the TCRdb table lists in-frame clones only, not all of them. The sample holds about 51,000 clones, around 84% seen once. Material for sequencing was peripheral blood. All receptors derive from an older man with active COVID-19.

V and J are TRBV11-2 and TRBJ2-7; D might be TRBD2 (5 bases). The CDR3 has 13 amino acids. Germline V gene data show CDR1 as SGHAT and CDR2 as FQNNGV. Trimming removed 3 bases from V and 6 bases from J, with 12 bases in between. CDR3: CASSFGGVGEQYF. The CDR3 bases are TGTGCCAGCAGCTTCGGAGGAGTGGGCGAGCAGTACTTC.

The chain uses TRBV5-1 and TRBJ1-4, with no clear D. This CDR3 has 15 amino acids. Germline V gene sequence: CDR1 SGHRS, CDR2 YFSETQ. The V end was cut by 0 bases, the J end by 4 bases, with 10 bases between. The CDR3 bases are TGCGCCAGCAGCTTGGCCTCCCGGGGTAATGAAAAACTGTTTTTT. It is translated as CASSLASRGNEKLFF. Full variable domain (remainder filled in from reference TRBV5-1 and TRBJ1-4): KAGVTQTPRYLIKTRGQQVTLSCSPISGHRSVSWYQQTPGQGLQFLFEYFSETQRNKGNFPGRFSGRQFSNSRSEMNVSTLELGDSALYLCASSLASRGNEKLFFGSGTQLSVL.

This chain connects TRBV7-2 to TRBJ2-3; a weak D match, TRBD1 (7 bases). Trimming stripped 7 bases from V and 8 bases from J, with 10 bases between. The CDR3 consists of 11 residues. The V gene's germline CDR1 is SGHTA and CDR2 FQGNSA. The CDR3 DNA follows: TGTGCCAGCACCCAGGGGGGTACGCAGTATTTT. Translated, it gives CASTQGGTQYF.

This clone appeared a few times. V is TRBV6-2 or TRBV6-3 and J is TRBJ1-6; 7 bases are a match to TRBD1. Germline trimming cut 3 bases from V and 9 bases from J; bases unmatched to any gene: 8. The length of the CDR3 is 15 residues. CDR1 is MNHEY and CDR2 is SVGEGT in the germline V gene. CDR3 residues: CASSYGQASGSPLHF. The CDR3 coding sequence is TGTGCCAGCAGTTATGGACAGGCTTCGGGTTCACCCCTCCACTTT.

The J gene is TRBJ2-1, the V gene TRBV7-2, with 7 positions matching TRBD2. The CDR3 extends over 14 amino acids. The germline V gene encodes CDR1 SGHTA and CDR2 FQGNSA. The V gene end was trimmed by 1 base and the J gene end by 5 bases; junction bases not matched to a gene: 2. The DNA for the CDR3 is TGTGCCAGCAGCTTAGTTGCGGGAGACAATGAGCAGTTCTTC. This sequence encodes CASSLVAGDNEQFF.

The chain uses TRBV7-9 and TRBJ2-5, with D possibly TRBD1 on 6 matching bases. Germline V lookup: CDR1 SEHNR, CDR2 FQNEAQ (reference sequence). The CDR3 totals 14 residues. The ends were cut back, 2 bases at V and 7 bases at J, with 14 bases in the middle. The CDR3 reads CASSLWAGELTQYF. CDR3 nucleotides: TGTGCCAGCAGCTTATGGGCAGGGGAGTTGACCCAGTACTTC.

This chain joins TRBV6-5 and TRBJ2-5; possible D gene TRBD1, 6 bases. The CDR3 has 14 residues. Per germline, CDR1 MNHEY and CDR2 SVGAGI. The germline V and J ends were trimmed by 6 bases and 2 bases, with 13 bases remaining between them. The CDR3 spells CASSFGGGQETQYF. The CDR3 DNA follows: TGTGCCAGCAGCTTTGGGGGCGGGCAAGAGACCCAGTACTTC.

This clone is a singleton in its sample. The chain employs TRBV11-1 and TRBJ2-7, with 8 bases lining up with TRBD1. The length of the CDR3 is 14 residues. Germline-derived CDR1 and CDR2 are SGHAT and FQDESV (reference sequence). The junction had 10 bases not matched to a gene; V was cut back by 9 bases and J by 3 bases. In DNA, the CDR3 is TGTGCCAGTAGTACAGGGGGTTTAAACTACGAGCAGTACTTC. Its translation: CASSTGGLNYEQYF.

This rearrangement joins TRBV4-3 to TRBJ2-7; D is unresolved. The CDR3 runs 15 residues. The germline V gene has CDR1 LGHNA and CDR2 YSLEER. Trimming cost V 1 base and J 3 bases, with 13 bases left between them. DNA for the CDR3: TGCGCCAGCAGCCAAGGCTCCGGGTGGAACTACGAGCAGTACTTC. It encodes CASSQGSGWNYEQYF.

V usage is TRBV6-4 and J usage is TRBJ2-7, with 10 positions matching TRBD1. Germline CDR1 is MRHNA and CDR2 is SNTAGT. V lost 8 bases, J lost 3 bases, and 7 bases stayed unmatched. This CDR3 is 14 amino acids long. The CDR3 is CASLDRGRDYEQYF. In DNA, the CDR3 is TGTGCCAGCTTAGACAGGGGGCGGGACTACGAGCAGTACTTC.

CDR3 bases: TGCGCCAGCAGCACCACCGCAGGGAACACTGAAGCTTTCTTT. As protein: CASSTTAGNTEAFF. The chain links TRBV5-1 to TRBJ1-1, with D unclear. Germline CDR1 SGHRS, CDR2 YFSETQ. Trimming shortened V by 4 bases and J by 1 base, and 11 bases separated the two germline ends. The CDR3 runs 14 residues.

The V and J genes are TRBV12-2 and TRBJ1-2; the DNA was not compared with TRBD1, the D call given in the table. TRBV12-2 is labeled a pseudogene. There are 14 residues in the CDR3. The CDR3 DNA reads as TGTGCAAGTCGCTTAACGACAGTTAACTATGGCTACACCTTC. As protein: CASRLTTVNYGYTF.